Listed below are T cell receptor beta chains from one sample, sequenced in a study of blood T cell repertoires in COVID-19. TCRdb's copy holds only in-frame clones and misses some; the assay was immunoSEQ multiplex PCR. The table includes approximately 170,000 clones, about nine tenths detected once. Sequenced sample: peripheral blood. Every receptor here comes from a woman in her 70s with acute or convalescent COVID-19. CDR3s include the opening cysteine and the closing phenylalanine or tryptophan. Each record gives: D gene, V gene, clone size, J gene, CDR3 DNA, CDR3 protein. D genes are given only for firm matches. Clone size is shown for a subset of rows, as once, few, many or a class of expanded clone.

NA	TRBV18	NA	TRBJ1-1	TGTGCCAGCTCACCAGGCAGACTTGAAGCTTTCTTT	CASSPGRLEAFF
NA	TRBV23-1	few	TRBJ2-5	TGCGCCAGCAGTCAATCTCGGCACCCTTCAGGGACCCAGTACTTC	CASSQSRHPSGTQYF
NA	TRBV2	NA	TRBJ2-7	TGTGCCAGCAGTGAACAGCGGTGGTACTTC	CASSEQRWYF
NA	TRBV7-3	once	TRBJ2-1	TGTGCCAGCAGCCCTGGGACTGGAGTAAATGAGCAGTTCTTC	CASSPGTGVNEQFF
TRBD1	TRBV4-3	NA	TRBJ2-3	TGCGCCAGCAGCCCGCGGGACAGGGGGCAAGATACGCAGTATTTT	CASSPRDRGQDTQYF
TRBD2	TRBV5-1	NA	TRBJ2-5	TGCGCCAGCAGCTTGGGGACTAGCGGGAGGGCCGGGGTTAAAACCCAGTACTTC	CASSLGTSGRAGVKTQYF
NA	TRBV5-1	NA	TRBJ1-6	TGCGCCAGCAGCTTGGGGCCAGGACTAATTAGCTCCTATAATTCACCCCTCCACTTT	CASSLGPGLISSYNSPLHF
TRBD1	TRBV3-1/TRBV3-2	NA	TRBJ2-7	TGTGCCAGCAACCTACAGGGGAGCTCCTACGAGCAGTACTTC	CASNLQGSSYEQYF
NA	TRBV7-2	NA	TRBJ1-1	TGTGCCAGCAGCTTATGGGGACAAAGCGAAGCTTTCTTT	CASSLWGQSEAFF
TRBD2	TRBV6-2/TRBV6-3	NA	TRBJ2-3	TGTGCCAGTAGCAGACCCGGGGCCGGGAGGACAGATACGCAGTATTTT	CASSRPGAGRTDTQYF
TRBD2	TRBV11-2	NA	TRBJ2-3	TGTGCCAGCAGGAGGGGGGCTAGCGGGAGCACAGATACGCAGTATTTT	CASRRGASGSTDTQYF
NA	TRBV7-2	NA	TRBJ2-1	TGTGCCAGCAGCTTAGAATACAGCCCGAACAATGAGCAGTTCTTC	CASSLEYSPNNEQFF
TRBD1	TRBV28	few	TRBJ1-3	TGTGCCAGCAGGACAGGGAACTCTGGAAACACCATATATTTT	CASRTGNSGNTIYF
TRBD2	TRBV3-1/TRBV3-2	NA	TRBJ2-7	TGTGCCAGCAGCCAGACTAGCGGGAGCTCCTACGAGCAGTACTTC	CASSQTSGSSYEQYF
TRBD1	TRBV7-2	NA	TRBJ1-4	TGTGCCAGCAGCCCCGGGACAGCTAATGAAAAACTGTTTTTT	CASSPGTANEKLFF
NA	TRBV4-3	NA	TRBJ2-7	TGCGCCAGCAGCCAAGAAATTTCGGGTCGGGCAGGGCACTTTAGCTCCTACGAGCAGTACTTC	CASSQEISGRAGHFSSYEQYF
NA	TRBV10-2	once	TRBJ2-2	TGCGCCAGCATGGGAGTGAACACCGGGGAGCTGTTTTTT	CASMGVNTGELFF
TRBD1	TRBV6-2/TRBV6-3	NA	TRBJ1-4	TGTGCCAGCAGTCAACGACAGGGGCGGAAACTGTTTTTT	CASSQRQGRKLFF
NA	TRBV7-8	NA	TRBJ1-3	TGTGCCAGCAGCCCCGACACCTACTCTGGAAACACCATATATTTT	CASSPDTYSGNTIYF
NA	TRBV4-3	NA	TRBJ2-1	TGCGCCAGCAGCCAAGATCGCCTAAATGAGCAGTTCTTC	CASSQDRLNEQFF
NA	TRBV4-1	NA	TRBJ2-7	TGCGCCCAGACTACAGGGTGTGTACGAAAGTACTCCTACGAGCAGTACTTC	CAQTTGCVRKYSYEQYF
NA	TRBV11-2	NA	TRBJ1-2	TGTGCCAGCAGCCCCCGGCCAGGGGAGCAATATGGCTACACCTTC	CASSPRPGEQYGYTF
TRBD2	TRBV5-1	NA	TRBJ2-2	TGCGCCAGCAGCTTGTCTAGCGGGGGAAACACCGGGGAGCTGTTTTTT	CASSLSSGGNTGELFF
NA	TRBV18	once	TRBJ2-3	TGTGCCAGCTCACCTTCCGTCTCCGAAAGCGCAGATACGCAGTATTTT	CASSPSVSESADTQYF
NA	TRBV19	few	TRBJ2-3	TGTGCCAGTAGTATCGAGAGGTCCACAGATACGCAGTATTTT	CASSIERSTDTQYF
NA	TRBV5-1	NA	TRBJ1-5	TGCGCCAGCAGCACGGGACAAAGCAATCAGCCCCAGCATTTT	CASSTGQSNQPQHF
NA	TRBV30	NA	TRBJ1-1	TGTGCCTGGAGTGCGCGTGTGGCTGAAGCTTTCTTT	CAWSARVAEAFF
NA	TRBV10-3	NA	TRBJ1-4	TGTGCCATCAGTGAGATCCCCGGGGAAAAACTGTTTTTT	CAISEIPGEKLFF
NA	TRBV19	NA	TRBJ2-1	TGTGCCAGTAATACAGACCACTCCTACAATGAGCAGTTCTTC	CASNTDHSYNEQFF
NA	TRBV28	NA	TRBJ1-2	TGTGCCAGCGGGGGGGGCGGTAGACCTTATGGCTACACCTTC	CASGGGGRPYGYTF
NA	TRBV18	NA	TRBJ2-7	TGTGCCAGCTCAGAAAGCTCGAATTACGAGCAGTACTTC	CASSESSNYEQYF
NA	TRBV12-3/TRBV12-4	NA	TRBJ1-2	TGTGCCAGCAGTCCTAGTAGCCTCTATGGCTACACCTTC	CASSPSSLYGYTF
TRBD1	TRBV7-9	once	TRBJ2-1	TGTGCCAGCAGCTCCAGACAGGGGGATTACAATGAGCAGTTCTTC	CASSSRQGDYNEQFF
TRBD1	TRBV19	NA	TRBJ1-1	TGTGCCAGTAGTCGAGGGGGCTATAACACTGAAGCTTTCTTT	CASSRGGYNTEAFF
TRBD1	TRBV5-4	NA	TRBJ2-5	TGTGCCAGCAGCCCCTCGGGCCTGAGGGGGCAATCGGAGACCCAGTACTTC	CASSPSGLRGQSETQYF
NA	TRBV16	NA	TRBJ2-5	TGTGCCAGCAGCCCCCAGGGTAGTCAAGAGACCCAGTACTTC	CASSPQGSQETQYF
NA	TRBV4-1	NA	TRBJ2-5	TGCGCCAGCAGGCAAGGGGGAGAGGAGACCCAGTACTTC	CASRQGGEETQYF
NA	TRBV9	NA	TRBJ1-2	TGTGCCAGCAGCGGCCCCCCTACAGGCAACTATGGCTACACCTTC	CASSGPPTGNYGYTF
TRBD1	TRBV15	NA	TRBJ1-2	TGTGCCACCAGCAGAGGGACAGGGGGCAACTATGGCTACACCTTC	CATSRGTGGNYGYTF
TRBD2	TRBV7-2	once	TRBJ2-5	TGTGCCAGCAGCTTCGTAGGCGGGGGGTCTAGTCAAGAGACCCAGTACTTC	CASSFVGGGSSQETQYF
TRBD1	TRBV30	once	TRBJ1-3	TGTGCCTGGAGTACAGGGGGCTCTGGAAACACCATATATTTT	CAWSTGGSGNTIYF
TRBD2	TRBV6-2/TRBV6-3	NA	TRBJ2-5	TGTGCCAGCAGCAGCTCGGGGGGGTGGGAGACCCAGTACTTC	CASSSSGGWETQYF
TRBD1	TRBV24-1	NA	TRBJ1-5	TGTGCCACCAGTTTGGGACAGGGTTCTCATCAGCCCCAGCATTTT	CATSLGQGSHQPQHF
TRBD2	TRBV7-2	once	TRBJ2-2	TGTGCCAGCAGCTTAGGCCAAGCGGGAACGAACACCGGGGAGCTGTTTTTT	CASSLGQAGTNTGELFF